Listed below are T cell receptor beta chains from one sample, sequenced in a study of identical twins. TCRdb independently ran MiXCR on the 5' RACE reads; one entry per CDR3 protein. The sample holds about 450,000 distinct CDR3 sequences, 15% to 20% seen once. The sample taken for sequencing was naive T cells sorted from blood. All receptors derive from a man aged 50-60 years in good health. The CDR3 runs from the conserved cysteine through the conserved F or W. A D gene is named only where the DNA matches it firmly. Clone sizes are given selectively: once, few, many, or a class where the clone is expanded.

V	size	J	D	CDR3	DNA
TRBV5-1	once	TRBJ2-5	.	CASSLGGNEETQYF	TGCGCCAGCAGCTTAGGAGGGAATGAAGAGACCCAGTACTTC
TRBV6-5	many	TRBJ2-1	TRBD2	CASSYLAGGSYNEQFF	TGTGCCAGCAGTTATCTAGCGGGAGGCTCCTACAATGAGCAGTTCTTC
TRBV5-1	many	TRBJ2-1	.	CASSLSLGSGNEQFF	TGCGCCAGCAGCTTGAGTTTGGGATCGGGTAATGAGCAGTTCTTC
TRBV20-1	many	TRBJ1-3	.	CSAAAGNGNTIYF	TGCAGTGCTGCGGCAGGGAATGGAAACACCATATATTTT
TRBV6-2/TRBV6-3	.	TRBJ1-5	.	CASRGWDSNQPQHF	TGTGCCTCCCGAGGCTGGGACAGCAATCAGCCCCAGCATTTT
TRBV27	.	TRBJ2-7	TRBD2	CASSLASGGLYEQYF	TGTGCCAGCAGTTTGGCTAGCGGGGGACTCTACGAGCAGTACTTC
TRBV4-1	.	TRBJ2-7	.	CASSQDRMGQREQYF	TGCGCCAGCAGCCAAGATCGCATGGGGCAGCGCGAGCAGTACTTC
TRBV4-1	few	TRBJ2-1	.	CASSQDPGYEQFF	TGCGCCAGCAGCCAAGATCCCGGCTATGAGCAGTTCTTC
TRBV24-1	many	TRBJ2-3	.	CATSDSSRTDTQYF	TGTGCCACCAGTGATTCCTCCAGGACAGATACGCAGTATTTT
TRBV19	.	TRBJ2-7	.	CASSVGGSVYEQYF	TGTGCCAGTTCGGTTGGCGGTTCGGTATACGAGCAGTACTTC
TRBV28	many	TRBJ2-7	TRBD2	CASSGTSGTYEQYF	TGTGCCAGCAGCGGGACTAGCGGCACCTACGAGCAGTACTTC
TRBV20-1	few	TRBJ2-2	TRBD2	CSASSLAGVIAGELFF	TGCAGTGCTAGTTCCCTAGCGGGGGTGATAGCCGGGGAGCTGTTTTTT
TRBV12-3/TRBV12-4	.	TRBJ1-5	.	CASRLQGKNQPQHF	TGTGCCAGCAGACTACAGGGAAAGAATCAGCCCCAGCATTTT
TRBV27	.	TRBJ1-5	TRBD1	CASSSPPEGAPRQPQHF	TGTGCCAGCAGTTCTCCCCCCGAGGGGGCTCCGCGTCAGCCCCAGCATTTT
TRBV4-3	many	TRBJ1-1	.	CASSQAGRGTEAFF	TGCGCCAGCAGCCAAGCAGGGCGTGGTACTGAAGCTTTCTTT
TRBV28	many	TRBJ2-7	TRBD2	CASSPGLVTYLGEQYF	TGTGCCAGCAGTCCCGGACTAGTCACCTACTTAGGCGAGCAGTACTTC
TRBV7-6	.	TRBJ2-2	.	CASSRNDGTPGGTGELFF	TGTGCCAGCAGCCGAAACGACGGGACTCCCGGGGGCACCGGGGAGCTGTTTTTT
TRBV12-3/TRBV12-4	many	TRBJ2-7	TRBD2	CASSLGLAGYEQYF	TGTGCCAGCAGTTTAGGGCTAGCGGGATACGAGCAGTACTTC
TRBV6-6	many	TRBJ2-3	.	CASSRGQGDTQYF	TGTGCCAGCTCCCGGGGGCAAGGAGATACGCAGTATTTT
TRBV29-1	many	TRBJ2-1	TRBD2	CSGSGRVYEQFF	TGCAGTGGTAGCGGGAGAGTCTATGAGCAGTTCTTC
TRBV18	.	TRBJ2-1	.	CASSLSRDTINEQFF	TGTGCCAGCTCATTGAGCCGGGACACAATCAATGAGCAGTTCTTC
TRBV20-1	few	TRBJ1-2	.	CSADRGKTDGYTF	TGCAGTGCCGATAGGGGTAAAACCGATGGCTACACCTTC
TRBV4-2	few	TRBJ1-1	.	CASSQVGYTEAFF	TGTGCCAGCAGCCAAGTCGGCTACACTGAAGCTTTCTTT
TRBV12-3/TRBV12-4	many	TRBJ2-3	.	CASSLLRPDTQYF	TGTGCCAGCAGTTTGCTGAGGCCAGATACGCAGTATTTT
TRBV9	few	TRBJ1-6	.	CASSVEAASSPLHF	TGTGCCAGCAGCGTAGAGGCAGCCTCTTCACCCCTCCACTTT
TRBV12-3/TRBV12-4	.	TRBJ1-5	.	CASSLEVGPQHF	TGTGCCAGCAGTTTAGAGGTTGGGCCCCAGCATTTT
TRBV15	.	TRBJ2-3	.	CATSRGGTIRDTQYF	TGTGCCACCAGCAGAGGGGGGACGATAAGGGATACGCAGTATTTT
TRBV7-2	few	TRBJ2-2	TRBD1	CASSPTGGMGTGELFF	TGTGCCAGCAGCCCTACAGGGGGTATGGGCACCGGGGAGCTGTTTTTT
TRBV6-5	.	TRBJ2-6	TRBD2	CASSYEREYGNPGANVLTF	TGTGCCAGCAGTTACGAGCGGGAGTATGGGAACCCTGGGGCCAACGTCCTGACTTTC
TRBV6-6	few	TRBJ2-5	.	CASSYILRETQYF	TGTGCCAGCAGTTACATCTTGAGGGAGACCCAGTACTTC
TRBV10-3	.	TRBJ2-5	.	CAIRKDHQETQYF	TGTGCCATCAGAAAAGACCACCAAGAGACCCAGTACTTC
TRBV7-2	many	TRBJ1-4	.	CASSLELGKLFF	TGTGCCAGCAGCTTAGAGTTGGGAAAACTGTTTTTT
TRBV6-2/TRBV6-3	.	TRBJ2-1	TRBD2	CASSRWATSGYNEQFF	TGTGCCAGCAGCAGATGGGCGACTAGCGGTTACAATGAGCAGTTCTTC
TRBV3-1	few	TRBJ2-1	.	CASSQDLVVGGNEQFF	TGTGCCAGCAGCCAAGATCTGGTAGTTGGGGGCAATGAGCAGTTCTTC
TRBV29-1	.	TRBJ2-2	.	CSVVGGLNTGELFF	TGCAGCGTTGTTGGAGGGCTGAACACCGGGGAGCTGTTTTTT
TRBV2	.	TRBJ2-2	.	CASSETGARGELFF	TGTGCCAGCAGTGAAACGGGGGCCCGAGGGGAGCTGTTTTTT
TRBV4-1	few	TRBJ2-5	.	CASSQYQIQETQYF	TGCGCCAGCAGCCAGTACCAGATCCAAGAGACCCAGTACTTC
TRBV6-1	few	TRBJ2-7	TRBD1	CASRTTGVFSYEQYF	TGTGCCAGCAGAACTACAGGGGTCTTCTCCTACGAGCAGTACTTC
TRBV6-6	many	TRBJ1-6	.	CASSSTDNSPLHF	TGTGCCAGCAGTTCGACAGATAATTCACCCCTCCACTTT
TRBV7-7	few	TRBJ2-7	.	CASSSGYGSEQYF	TGTGCCAGCAGCTCGGGGTATGGCTCCGAGCAGTACTTC
TRBV5-1	many	TRBJ2-3	.	CASRSGAVSVDTQYF	TGCGCCAGCCGCTCGGGGGCCGTAAGCGTAGATACGCAGTATTTT
TRBV12-3/TRBV12-4	once	TRBJ1-5	.	CASSPSPLLISNQPQHF	TGTGCCAGCAGTCCCTCTCCTCTCCTGATTAGCAATCAGCCCCAGCATTTT
TRBV18	.	TRBJ1-1	.	CASSPAEMNTEAFF	TGTGCCAGCTCACCAGCAGAGATGAACACTGAAGCTTTCTTT
TRBV20-1	many	TRBJ2-1	TRBD2	CSALGLAVSYNEQFF	TGCAGTGCACTGGGACTAGCGGTTAGCTACAATGAGCAGTTCTTC
TRBV30	few	TRBJ2-1	TRBD1	CARTGTANNEQFF	TGTGCCCGAACCGGGACAGCGAACAATGAGCAGTTCTTC
TRBV12-3/TRBV12-4	many	TRBJ2-1	.	CASSPRTDYNEQFF	TGTGCCAGCAGCCCAAGGACGGATTACAATGAGCAGTTCTTC
TRBV7-9	many	TRBJ1-2	.	CASSPPSGDIRWYGYTF	TGTGCCAGCAGCCCTCCTTCGGGGGATATACGATGGTATGGCTACACCTTC
TRBV18	few	TRBJ2-7	.	CASSPYGVNEQYF	TGTGCCAGCTCACCGTACGGCGTCAACGAGCAGTACTTC
TRBV25-1	many	TRBJ1-2	TRBD1	CASSGEGTGANYGYTF	TGTGCCAGCAGTGGGGAAGGGACAGGAGCTAACTATGGCTACACCTTC
TRBV20-1	many	TRBJ2-1	TRBD2	CSARAHAGGGYNEQFF	TGCAGTGCTAGAGCCCACGCGGGGGGGGGTTACAATGAGCAGTTCTTC
TRBV24-1	.	TRBJ2-7	TRBD1	CATSGQGAVYEQYF	TGTGCCACCAGTGGGCAGGGGGCGGTCTACGAGCAGTACTTC
TRBV7-9	many	TRBJ2-4	.	CASSQTVNIQYF	TGTGCCAGCAGCCAGACAGTAAACATTCAGTACTTC
TRBV20-1	many	TRBJ1-1	.	CSARDGAGNTEAFF	TGCAGTGCTAGAGATGGGGCTGGGAACACTGAAGCTTTCTTT
TRBV4-2	many	TRBJ2-7	.	CASSQASQTYEQYF	TGTGCCAGCAGCCAAGCGAGTCAAACCTACGAGCAGTACTTC
TRBV28	.	TRBJ2-4	.	CASSPGVNLAKNIQYF	TGTGCCAGCAGCCCGGGGGTTAACCTAGCCAAAAACATTCAGTACTTC
TRBV7-2	.	TRBJ1-1	TRBD1	CASSLAIQGGTEAFF	TGTGCCAGCAGCTTAGCTATACAGGGGGGAACTGAAGCTTTCTTT
TRBV9	.	TRBJ1-2	TRBD1	CASGTSIQGSNYGYTF	TGTGCCAGCGGAACCTCAATACAGGGGTCCAACTATGGCTACACCTTC
TRBV12-3/TRBV12-4	many	TRBJ1-6	.	CASSSYLNSPLHF	TGTGCCAGCAGTTCATACCTCAATTCACCCCTCCACTTT
TRBV7-2	few	TRBJ2-7	.	CASSLVWDSYEQYF	TGTGCCAGCAGCTTAGTTTGGGACTCCTACGAGCAGTACTTC
TRBV15	few	TRBJ2-2	.	CATSRRLGPVPGELFF	TGTGCCACCAGCAGAAGACTGGGTCCGGTACCCGGGGAGCTGTTTTTT